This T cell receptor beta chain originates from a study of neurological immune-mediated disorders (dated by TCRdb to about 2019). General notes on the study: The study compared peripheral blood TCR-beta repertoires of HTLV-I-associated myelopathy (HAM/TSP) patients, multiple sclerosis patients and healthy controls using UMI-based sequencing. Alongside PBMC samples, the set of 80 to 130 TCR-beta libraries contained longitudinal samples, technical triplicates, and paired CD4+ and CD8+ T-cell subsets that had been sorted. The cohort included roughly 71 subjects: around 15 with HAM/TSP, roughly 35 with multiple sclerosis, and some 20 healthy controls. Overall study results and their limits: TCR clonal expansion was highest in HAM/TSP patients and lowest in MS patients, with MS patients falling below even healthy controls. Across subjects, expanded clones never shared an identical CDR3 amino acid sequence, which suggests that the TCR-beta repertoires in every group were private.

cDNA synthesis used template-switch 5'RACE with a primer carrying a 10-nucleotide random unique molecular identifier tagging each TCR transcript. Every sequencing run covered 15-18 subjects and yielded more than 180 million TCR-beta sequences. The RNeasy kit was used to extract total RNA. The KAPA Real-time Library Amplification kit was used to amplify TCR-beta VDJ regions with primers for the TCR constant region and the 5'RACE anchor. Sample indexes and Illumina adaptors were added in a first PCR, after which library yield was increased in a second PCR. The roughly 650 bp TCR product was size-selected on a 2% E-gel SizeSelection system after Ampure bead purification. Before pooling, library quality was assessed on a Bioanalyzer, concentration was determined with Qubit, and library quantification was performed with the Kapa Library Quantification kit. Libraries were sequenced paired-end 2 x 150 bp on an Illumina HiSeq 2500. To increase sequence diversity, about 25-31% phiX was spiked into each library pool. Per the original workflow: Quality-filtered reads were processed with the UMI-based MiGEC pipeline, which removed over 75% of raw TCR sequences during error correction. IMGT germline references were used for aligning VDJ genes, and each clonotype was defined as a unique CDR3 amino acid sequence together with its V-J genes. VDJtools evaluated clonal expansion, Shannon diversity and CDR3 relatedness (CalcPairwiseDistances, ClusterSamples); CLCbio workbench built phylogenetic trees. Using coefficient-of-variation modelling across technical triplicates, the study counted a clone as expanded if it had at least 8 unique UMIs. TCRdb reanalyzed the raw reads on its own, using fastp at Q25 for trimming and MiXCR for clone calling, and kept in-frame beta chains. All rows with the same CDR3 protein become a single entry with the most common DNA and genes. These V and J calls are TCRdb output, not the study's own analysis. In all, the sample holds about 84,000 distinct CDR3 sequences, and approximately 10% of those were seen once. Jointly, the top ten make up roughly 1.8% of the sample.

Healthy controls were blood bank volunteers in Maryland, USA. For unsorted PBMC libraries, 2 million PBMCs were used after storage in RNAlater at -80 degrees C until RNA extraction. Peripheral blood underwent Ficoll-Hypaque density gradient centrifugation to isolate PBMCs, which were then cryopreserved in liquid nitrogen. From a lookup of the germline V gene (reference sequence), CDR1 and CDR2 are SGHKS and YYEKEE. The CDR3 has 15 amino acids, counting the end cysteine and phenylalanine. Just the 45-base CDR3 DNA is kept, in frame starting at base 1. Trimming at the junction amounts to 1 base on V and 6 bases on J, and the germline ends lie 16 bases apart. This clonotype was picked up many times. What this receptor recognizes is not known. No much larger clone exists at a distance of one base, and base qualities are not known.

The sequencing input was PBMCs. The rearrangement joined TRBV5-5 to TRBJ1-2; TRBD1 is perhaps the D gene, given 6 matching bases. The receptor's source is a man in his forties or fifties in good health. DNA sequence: TGTGCCAGCAGCTTGTTTATTGGGGGGGCCAATGGCTACACCTTC. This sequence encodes CASSLFIGGANGYTF.